Below, 7 T cell receptor delta chains from the same sample are listed, as sequenced in a study of Vδ1+ human thymocytes. Overall study results and limits: In the thymus, TRG and TRD repertoires looked highly polyclonal with Gaussian CDR3 lengths.

RNA was extracted from the cells and then reverse transcribed. CDR3 amplicons came from multiplex PCR with pooled V-gene forward and constant-region reverse primers. TCRdb redid clone calling on the multiplex PCR reads using CATT. The sample consists of about 55,000 delta-chain clones, approximately 16% of them appearing once. Antigens of these TCRs are unknown. Material for sequencing was Vdelta1+ gamma-delta thymocytes from the thymus. Subset indicated: FACS-sorted CD3+ TCRalphabeta- TCRVdelta1+ TCRVdelta2- thymocytes. The receptors stem from a boy in the first two years of life who had congenital heart surgery.

V gene TRDV1 combines with J gene TRDJ1; D unclear. V lost 1 base, J lost 0 bases, and 15 bases lay in between. The CDR3 length is 17 residues. In germline, CDR1 is TSWWSYY, CDR2 QGS. The CDR3 spells CALGEPGPYAYTDKLIF. CDR3 DNA sequence: TGTGCTCTTGGGGAACCGGGGCCGTACGCGTACACCGATAAACTCATCTTT.

In the case of this clone: This CDR3 is also generated by other DNA sequences in the sample. J is TRDJ1 and V is TRDV1; 8 positions agree with TRDD3. Losses at the gene ends were 0 bases for V and 4 bases for J; bases not matched to a gene: 16. The V gene's germline CDR1 is TSWWSYY and CDR2 QGS. The CDR3 length is 19 residues. CDR3 coding DNA: TGTGCTCTTGGGGAACTAAGGAGGCGGTTGAGGGGATACAGCGATAAACTCATCTTT. This codes for CALGELRRRLRGYSDKLIF.

The rearrangement uses TRDV1 and TRDJ1; TRDD3 aligns across 12 bases. J lost 0 bases, V lost 2 bases, and 16 bases had no gene match. The CDR3 loop spans 21 amino acids. CDR1 and CDR2 from the germline V gene are TSWWSYY and QGS. The CDR3 sequence is CALGEGVRNLGDTLNTDKLIF. The DNA for the CDR3 is TGTGCTCTTGGGGAAGGGGTAAGGAACCTGGGGGATACGCTTAACACCGATAAACTCATCTTT.

This clone was observed a few times. This chain connects TRDV1 to TRDJ1; 9 nucleotides match TRDD3. The V gene end was trimmed by 2 bases and the J gene end by 0 bases; junction bases not matched to a gene: 19. The CDR3 is 21 residues long. Per germline, CDR1 TSWWSYY and CDR2 QGS. The CDR3 DNA is TGTGCTCTTGGGGAAGTCCTTTCCCCACCTGTACTGGGGGACCACACCGATAAACTCATCTTT. Its translation: CALGEVLSPPVLGDHTDKLIF.

Notes on this clone: This sequence may be a read error, since a much larger clone differs from it by one base. The same CDR3 arises from other DNA sequences in this sample as well. The genes are TRDV2 and TRDJ1, with 12 bases fitting TRDD3. The CDR3 has 18 residues. Germline V gives CDR1 GEAIGNYY, CDR2 EKD. The chain's CDR3 is CACDTVLLGDTRPDKLIF. The CDR3 DNA sequence: TGTGCATGTGACACCGTCCTACTGGGGGATACAAGACCCGATAAACTCATCTTT.

In this sample, this clone turned up a few times. V gene TRDV1 combines with J gene TRDJ1; unclear D gene. CDR1 and CDR2 from the germline V gene are TSWWSYY and QGS. CDR3 length equals 15 residues. Trimming pared 2 bases from V and 4 bases from J, leaving 14 bases between. The CDR3 spells CALGELGPGNDKLIF. In DNA, the CDR3 is TGTGCTCTTGGGGAATTAGGCCCGGGAAACGATAAACTCATCTTT.

V gene TRDV1 combines with J gene TRDJ1; TRDD3 agrees at 10 bases. The CDR3 is 20 residues long. The germline V gene encodes CDR1 TSWWSYY and CDR2 QGS. With V trimmed by 0 bases and J by 3 bases, 16 bases remained unmatched. The CDR3 loop is CALGELRGDWGIGSADKLIF. CDR3 DNA: TGTGCTCTTGGGGAACTGAGGGGCGACTGGGGGATCGGGAGCGCCGATAAACTCATCTTT.